Following are 28 T cell receptor beta chains from one sample sequenced in a study of T cell responses to AZD1222 COVID-19 vaccine. TCRdb's copy holds only in-frame clones and misses some; the assay was immunoSEQ multiplex PCR. The table shows approximately 190,000 clones, with more than 75% occurring only once. The source material was peripheral blood, sampled on day 0 of AZD1222 vaccination. These receptors all stem from an adult in good health.

This clone has just one count. The chain has TRBV24-1 and TRBJ2-6, with 10 bases lining up with TRBD1. With V trimmed by 2 bases and J by 0 bases, 0 bases remained unmatched. CDR1 is KGHDR, CDR2 SFDVKD, per germline. This CDR3 comprises 17 residues. CDR3 amino acids: CATSDWTGGSGANVLTF. The DNA of the CDR3 is TGTGCCACCAGTGATTGGACAGGGGGCTCTGGGGCCAACGTCCTGACTTTC.

J is TRBJ1-3 and V is TRBV7-9; 10 bases match TRBD1. This CDR3 contains 19 residues. The V gene's germline CDR1 is SEHNR and CDR2 FQNEAQ (reference sequence). The V gene end was trimmed by 2 bases and the J gene end by 0 bases; junction bases not matched to a gene: 10. The CDR3 nucleotides are TGTGCCAGCAGCTTATCTAGATCCCGGGACAGGGGCTCTGGAAACACCATATATTTT. Translated, it gives CASSLSRSRDRGSGNTIYF.

The gene calls are TRBV28 and TRBJ1-2; 11 bases agree with TRBD1. This CDR3 is 15 amino acids long. Losses at the gene ends were 5 bases for V and 4 bases for J; bases not matched to a gene: 6. From germline, CDR1 is MDHEN and CDR2 SYDVKM. CDR3 sequence (DNA): TGTGCCAGCAGTCTACCCGGGACAGGGGGCTATGGCTACACCTTC. Protein sequence: CASSLPGTGGYGYTF.

The V gene is TRBV19, the J gene TRBJ1-5; a weak D match, TRBD1 (5 bases). The CDR3 has 18 amino acids. CDR1 and CDR2 (germline): LNHDA, SQIVND (reference sequence). Between the trimmed V and J ends, which lost 6 bases and 0 bases, there was a span of 21 bases. This chain's CDR3 is CASRERAARDGSNQPQHF. As DNA, the CDR3 is TGTGCCAGTAGGGAGCGTGCGGCCCGGGACGGTAGCAATCAGCCCCAGCATTTT.

The chain carries TRBV9 and TRBJ2-5; 7 positions agree with TRBD1. Germline V gene sequence: CDR1 SGDLS, CDR2 YYNGEE. V lost 3 bases, J lost 4 bases, and 9 bases stayed unmatched. The length of the CDR3 is 15 residues. The CDR3 nucleotides are TGTGCCAGCAGCGGCCGGGACAGAGGATTAGAGACCCAGTACTTC. Amino acid sequence: CASSGRDRGLETQYF.

About this clone: At the DNA level, this CDR3 is encoded by other sequences in the same sample as well. The gene calls are TRBV9 and TRBJ2-1, with TRBD2 as a possible D gene (5 bases). The V and J ends lost 0 bases and 4 bases respectively, with 11 bases between them. This CDR3 is 15 amino acids long. The germline V gene encodes CDR1 SGDLS and CDR2 YYNGEE. CDR3 protein: CASSVGLAEYNEQFF. DNA of the CDR3: TGTGCCAGCAGCGTAGGGCTAGCAGAGTACAATGAGCAGTTCTTC.

V usage is TRBV6-1 and J usage is TRBJ1-2; the D is unclear. The germline CDR1 and CDR2 sequences are MNHNS and SASEGT. V was shortened by 2 bases and J by 3 bases, with 10 bases between the two germline ends. The CDR3 has 14 residues. The CDR3 DNA sequence: TGTGCCAGCAGTGAATCTAGAGGTGACTATGGCTACACCTTC. Residues: CASSESRGDYGYTF.

The rearrangement uses TRBV28 and TRBJ1-5; D unclear. This CDR3 has 12 residues. Trimming left V 8 bases short and J 7 bases short, with 12 bases between. CDR1 MDHEN and CDR2 SYDVKM come from the germline V gene. CDR3 sequence: CASERFGQPQHF. CDR3 in DNA: TGTGCCAGCGAAAGATTTGGCCAGCCCCAGCATTTT.

This clone was counted a single time. The chain joins TRBV7-8 to TRBJ2-1; 8 positions agree with TRBD2. V dropped 7 bases and J dropped 7; count of bases not matched to a gene: 9. CDR1 and CDR2 (germline): SGHVS, FQNEAQ. The CDR3 runs 14 residues. The CDR3: CASTTSGGGNEQFF. DNA of the CDR3: TGTGCCAGCACCACCAGCGGCGGGGGGAATGAGCAGTTCTTC.

This chain uses TRBV7-9 with TRBJ2-5; TRBD2 agrees at 15 bases. V gave up 5 bases and J gave up 5 bases; unmatched junction bases: 9. The CDR3 length is 17 residues. Germline loops: CDR1 SEHNR, CDR2 FQNEAQ (reference sequence). CDR3 DNA sequence: TGTGCCAGCAGCCCCTGGACTAGCGGGGGGGCCGGCGAGACCCAGTACTTC. The encoded protein is CASSPWTSGGAGETQYF.

V gene TRBV15 combines with J gene TRBJ2-7; D perhaps matches TRBD2 (5 bases). Germline values: CDR1 LNHNV, CDR2 YYDKDF (reference sequence). CDR3 size: 14 residues. Trimming removed 0 bases from V and 2 bases from J, with 8 bases in between. The CDR3 loop reads CATSRDVTTYEQYF. As DNA, the CDR3 is TGTGCCACCAGCAGAGATGTGACTACCTACGAGCAGTACTTC.

The V call is TRBV7-2, the J call TRBJ2-5; D is undetermined. Germline V gene data show CDR1 as SGHTA and CDR2 as FQGNSA. The CDR3 extends over 14 amino acids. V gave up 5 bases and J gave up 3 bases, with 13 bases separating them. The CDR3 coding sequence is TGTGCCAGCAGCCTACTGACTCGAAAAGAGACCCAGTACTTC. It specifies CASSLLTRKETQYF.

This clone was counted only a few times. The DNA for the CDR3 is TGCGCCAGCAGTGAGAGTTATTCGGATTCACCCCTCCACTTT. Encoded protein: CASSESYSDSPLHF. V and J are TRBV10-1 and TRBJ1-6; no definite D call. The V gene's germline CDR1 is WNHNN and CDR2 SYGVQD (reference sequence). Trimming cost V 2 bases and J 8 bases, with 10 bases left between them. CDR3 length: 14 amino acids.

This rearrangement joins TRBV6-5 to TRBJ1-6; 8 nucleotides align to TRBD1. From germline, CDR1 is MNHEY and CDR2 SVGAGI. CDR3 size: 15 residues. Trimming cost V 6 bases and J 12 bases; bases outside gene matches: 13. The CDR3 sequence is CASSTTDRGIGPLHF. CDR3 in DNA: TGTGCCAGCAGCACTACCGACAGGGGAATTGGACCCCTCCACTTT.

The chain employs TRBV5-1 and TRBJ2-6, with D unresolved. CDR3 length: 15 amino acids. V lost 4 bases, J lost 0 bases, and 8 bases lay in between. Per the germline V gene, CDR1 is SGHRS and CDR2 is YFSETQ. The CDR3 sequence: CASSPRFSGANVLTF. The CDR3 nucleotides read TGCGCCAGCAGCCCCCGGTTCTCTGGGGCCAACGTCCTGACTTTC.

Turning to this clone: Germline is not matched at one junction end, which may reflect a read error. The sample holds other DNA sequences that translate to the same CDR3. The V gene is TRBV19, the J gene TRBJ1-2, with 12 bases that match TRBD1. There are 15 residues in the CDR3. In germline, CDR1 is LNHDA, CDR2 SQIVND (reference sequence). CDR3 nucleotide sequence: TGCGCCAGTAGTACCGGGACAGGGGGCAACTATGGCTACACCTTC. Protein: CASSTGTGGNYGYTF.

V usage is TRBV19 and J usage is TRBJ1-2; D perhaps matches TRBD1 (6 bases). The CDR3 length is 15 residues. The V end was cut by 8 bases, the J end by 2 bases, with 18 bases between. In germline, CDR1 is LNHDA, CDR2 SQIVND (reference sequence). The CDR3 region has the DNA TGTGCCAGTTGGCGGCGGGGGGACATCAACTATGGCTACACCTTC. This codes for CASWRRGDINYGYTF. Full variable domain (remainder filled in from reference TRBV19 and TRBJ1-2): DGGITQSPKYLFRKEGQNVTLSCEQNLNHDAMYWYRQDPGQGLRLIYYSQIVNDFQKGDIAEGYSVSREKKESFPLTVTSAQKNPTAFYLCASWRRGDINYGYTFGSGTRLTVV.

CDR3 in amino acids: CASGRPSSYNEQFF. The CDR3, as DNA: TGTGCCAGCGGGCGGCCGAGCTCCTACAATGAGCAGTTCTTC. This chain joins TRBV27 and TRBJ2-1; no definite D call. V was trimmed by 8 bases and J by 0 bases, leaving 11 bases between them. The CDR3 length is 14 residues. Germline V lookup: CDR1 MNHEY, CDR2 SMNVEV (reference sequence).

This clone has only a few counts. The J gene is TRBJ2-6, the V gene TRBV12-3 or TRBV12-4; D gene unclear. V was cut by 6 bases and J by 1 base, with 4 bases left in between. The CDR3 has 13 residues. The CDR3 loop reads CASRSSGANVLTF. The CDR3 DNA reads TGTGCCAGCAGGTCGTCTGGGGCCAACGTCCTGACTTTC.

The J gene is TRBJ1-2, the V gene TRBV6-1; D possibly corresponds to TRBD1 (5 bases). Germline assignment: CDR1 MNHNS and CDR2 SASEGT. The V gene lost 1 base and the J gene lost 0 bases, with 15 bases spanning the gap. The CDR3 sequence is 17 residues long. The CDR3 region is CASSEVGREVTNYGYTF. CDR3 DNA: TGTGCCAGCAGTGAAGTTGGCAGGGAAGTGACTAACTATGGCTACACCTTC.

J is TRBJ2-7 and V is TRBV11-2, with a weak D call TRBD2 (5 bases). Deletions cut 4 bases from V and 3 bases from J, with 19 bases between. This CDR3 comprises 16 residues. Germline V gene sequence: CDR1 SGHAT, CDR2 FQNNGV. The chain's CDR3 is CASSSGGYSIFYEQYF. CDR3 bases: TGTGCCAGCAGCTCTGGCGGGTATTCGATCTTCTACGAGCAGTACTTC. The whole variable domain, filled in from reference TRBV11-2 and TRBJ2-7, reads EAGVAQSPRYKIIEKRQSVAFWCNPISGHATLYWYQQILGQGPKLLIQFQNNGVVDDSQLPKDRFSAERLKGVDSTLKIQPAKLEDSAVYLCASSSGGYSIFYEQYFGPGTRLTVT.

The CDR3: CSASSRDTGELFF. CDR3 sequence (DNA): TGCAGTGCTAGTAGCCGGGACACCGGGGAGCTGTTTTTT. This chain uses TRBV20-1 with TRBJ2-2, with D unclear. The CDR3 contains 13 residues. Germline V CDR1 and CDR2: DFQATT, SNEGSKA (reference sequence). Trimming removed 3 bases at V and 3 bases at J, with 8 bases between.

The V call is TRBV7-3, the J call TRBJ2-6; maybe TRBD1 (5 bases). The CDR3 has 17 amino acids. V was trimmed by 3 bases and J by 0 bases, leaving 12 bases between them. CDR1 and CDR2 (germline): SGHTA, FQGTGA. As DNA, the CDR3 is TGTGCCAGCAGCTTTTTGGGGCCCAGCTCTGGGGCCAACGTCCTGACTTTC. Residues: CASSFLGPSSGANVLTF.

The J gene is TRBJ1-1, the V gene TRBV19; D perhaps matches TRBD1 (5 bases). V was pared by 7 bases and J by 10 bases, with 25 bases between. The germline gives CDR1 LNHDA, CDR2 SQIVND (reference sequence). The CDR3 has 15 amino acids. Here the CDR3 DNA reads TGTGCCAGTACCCCAAGGGGAAAAGGGGATCTGGGAGCTTTCTTT. The encoded protein is CASTPRGKGDLGAFF.

This clone was counted a single time. This sequence joins TRBV7-2 and TRBJ2-3, with TRBD2 matching 10 bases. Germline V gene data show CDR1 as SGHTA and CDR2 as FQGNSA. V was pared by 1 base and J by 3 bases, with 10 bases of the junction left unmatched. This CDR3 is built from 18 residues. The CDR3 nucleotides read TGTGCCAGCAGCTTAGAAGCGGGGGGGGCCTTAGGTACAGATACGCAGTATTTT. It encodes CASSLEAGGALGTDTQYF. The full variable domain, in which reference TRBV7-2 and TRBJ2-3 provide the parts outside the CDR3, is GAGVSQSPSNKVTEKGKDVELRCDPISGHTALYWYRQSLGQGLEFLIYFQGNSAPDKSGLPSDRFSAERTGGSVSTLTIQRTQQEDSAVYLCASSLEAGGALGTDTQYFGPGTRLTVL.

V gene TRBV10-1 combines with J gene TRBJ2-5; 7 bases align to TRBD2. Germline CDR1 WNHNN, CDR2 SYGVQD (reference sequence). With V trimmed by 8 bases and J by 4 bases, 7 bases remained unmatched. This CDR3 region has 13 residues. The chain's CDR3 is CASSAGVIETQYF. CDR3 bases: TGCGCCAGCTCGGCGGGAGTTATAGAGACCCAGTACTTC.

This clone was seen once. This chain connects TRBV27 to TRBJ2-7; unclear D gene. CDR1 is MNHEY, CDR2 SMNVEV, per germline (reference sequence). V lost 4 bases, J lost 0 bases, and 22 bases lay in between. The CDR3 totals 18 residues. CDR3: CASSSNPGRGGYSYEQYF. CDR3 sequence (DNA): TGTGCCAGCAGTTCAAACCCCGGGCGAGGCGGATACTCCTACGAGCAGTACTTC.

This chain links TRBV18 with TRBJ1-5; D is undetermined. Looked up from germline, CDR1 is KGHSH and CDR2 is LQKENI. The CDR3 length is 13 residues. Trimming removed 3 bases from V and 0 bases from J, with 3 bases in between. CDR3 DNA: TGTGCCAGCTCACCTCATAGCAATCAGCCCCAGCATTTT. Its protein is CASSPHSNQPQHF.